Below are 19 T cell receptor beta chains sequenced from a single sample in a study of T cell clonality in common variable immunodeficiency (dated by TCRdb to between 2014 and 2017). General conclusions and limits of the study: CVID TCRbeta sequences reportedly showed fewer deletions and N-nucleotide insertions and lacked highly modified clones with 13 or more V deletions.

The library came from the immunoSEQ multiplex PCR assay. TCRdb took over this immuneACCESS table, retaining in-frame rearrangements with V and J assigned. Such tables are incomplete; in checked studies, under half of the missing clones stem from an unresolved V gene, and the remainder is unexplained. For this sample, 32,000 or so clones are listed, none of them singletons. The ten most abundant clones make up over 5% of the sample. For these TCRs, the target antigens are not known. Sample: peripheral blood mononuclear cells. The source is a human donor with common variable immunodeficiency.

This clone came up many times. The CDR3 end is not reached by the read, which stops 3 residues before it; the germline J gene fills it in. V usage is TRBV29-1 and J usage is TRBJ1-2; D is ambiguous. This CDR3 has 11 amino acids. CDR1 and CDR2 (germline): SQVTM, ANQGSEA. This chain's CDR3 is CSVELGAGYTF. The sequenced part of the CDR3 DNA is TGCAGCGTTGAGCTGGGCGCGGGC. Complete variable domain (other parts from reference TRBV29-1 and TRBJ1-2): SAVISQKPSRDICQRGTSLTIQCQVDSQVTMMFWYRQQPGQSLTLIATANQGSEATYESGFVIDKFPISRPNLTFSTLTVSNMSPEDSSIYLCSVELGAGYTFGSGTRLTVV.

In its sample, this clone was seen a few times. The CDR3 extends 3 residues past the end of the read, so its final part is completed from the germline J gene. This sequence joins TRBV7-3 and TRBJ1-1, with D possibly TRBD1 on 6 matching bases. V lost 0 bases, J lost 6 bases, and 11 bases lay in between. The CDR3 length is 14 residues. CDR1 is SGHTA and CDR2 is FQGTGA in the germline V gene. The CDR3 sequence: CASSLTGGFSEAFF. CDR3 DNA (partial): TGTGCCAGCAGCTTAACAGGGGGTTTCTCTGAA.

This clone was observed many times. The read is 3 residues too short to cover the CDR3 end, so that end is filled in from the germline J gene. The rearrangement joins TRBV2 to TRBJ2-7, with 7 bases fitting TRBD1. V shed 7 bases, J shed 3 bases, and the junction held 12 bases outside the gene matches. Germline V gene lookup returns CDR1 SNHLY and CDR2 FYNNEI. The CDR3 sequence is 15 residues long. The CDR3 sequence: CASKVGQNAFYEQYF. CDR3 DNA, as far as it was read: TGTGCCAGCAAGGTGGGACAGAATGCCTTCTACGAG.

Concerning this clone itself: The read finishes 3 residues shy of the CDR3 end, and the germline J gene is used to complete it. The V call is TRBV19, the J call TRBJ1-5; 7 bases are shared with TRBD1. The CDR3 runs to 18 residues. The V gene's germline CDR1 is LNHDA and CDR2 SQIVND (reference sequence). The J segment lost 0 bases and the V segment lost 6 bases, leaving 14 bases of the junction unmatched. CDR3 DNA, as far as it was read: TGTGCCAGTAGCAAGGGGAGGGCAGGGGGAGATAGCAATCAGCCC. It specifies CASSKGRAGGDSNQP. The complete CDR3 protein is CASSKGRAGGDSNQPQHF.

Details on this clone: The read ends 3 residues early relative to the CDR3; the germline J gene fills the gap. The chain uses TRBV19 and TRBJ2-1, with TRBD1 identical over 8 bases. CDR3 length equals 16 residues. Germline V gives CDR1 LNHDA, CDR2 SQIVND (reference sequence). With V trimmed by 5 bases and J by 2 bases, 8 bases remained unmatched. CDR3 DNA, as far as it was read: TGTGCCAGTAGTTTTGGAAGACAGGGGACCTACAATGAG. Its protein product is CASSFGRQGTYNE. The full CDR3 reads CASSFGRQGTYNEQFF.

This clone has more than one count but fewer than ten. The read ends 3 residues shy of where the CDR3 ends; the end is completed using the germline J gene. V and J are TRBV5-6 and TRBJ2-7; 8 bases agree with TRBD1. V lost 5 bases to trimming and J lost 2 bases; unmatched junction nucleotides: 9. The CDR3 is 15 residues long. Germline CDR1 and CDR2: SGHDT and YYEEEE. The CDR3 loop is CASSAVDRAPYEQYF. The part of the CDR3 DNA that was read is TGTGCCAGCAGTGCAGTGGACAGGGCTCCCTACGAG.

This clone was seen only a few times. The CDR3 is cut off 3 residues early in the read; its end comes from the germline J gene. The chain recombines TRBV7-8 with TRBJ1-4; 7 nucleotides align to TRBD1. J gave up 8 bases and V 4 bases, and 10 bases lay outside the gene matches. The CDR3 is 15 residues long. Per the germline V gene, CDR1 is SGHVS and CDR2 is FQNEAQ. CDR3 DNA, as far as it was read: TGTGCCAGCAGCTCAGGCCAGGGGGAAGGAGAAAAA. Its translation is CASSSGQGEGEK. The complete CDR3 sequence is CASSSGQGEGEKLFF.

At least ten counts were recorded for this clone. The read comes to an end 3 residues before the CDR3 does, leaving the germline J gene to fill in the end. V gene TRBV7-8 combines with J gene TRBJ2-5; 7 bases map to TRBD1. The length of the CDR3 is 16 residues. Germline values: CDR1 SGHVS, CDR2 FQNEAQ. J was trimmed by 2 bases and V by 5 bases; bases with no gene match: 11. CDR3 DNA (partial): TGTGCCAGCAGCAGAGGGGGCACGGCCGATCAAGAGACC. Its protein product is CASSRGGTADQET. In full, the CDR3 is CASSRGGTADQETQYF.

This clone was seen only a few times. The read terminates 3 residues ahead of where the CDR3 ends, so the germline J gene completes it. The rearrangement links TRBV6-1 to TRBJ1-2; tentatively, D is TRBD1 (6 bases). The CDR3 runs 15 residues. Germline assignment: CDR1 MNHNS and CDR2 SASEGT. The V end was cut by 4 bases, the J end by 4 bases, with 16 bases between. The CDR3: CASSAGGAGAYGYTF. Incomplete CDR3 DNA: TGTGCCAGCAGTGCTGGAGGGGCAGGGGCCTATGGC.

Turning to this clone: Sequencing ends 3 residues short of the CDR3 end; the germline J gene provides the rest. The chain combines TRBV30 with TRBJ1-4; no reliable D call. The length of the CDR3 is 13 residues. Trimming took off 2 bases at V and 8 bases at J, with 12 bases between the two ends. Germline V gives CDR1 GTSNPN, CDR2 SVGIG (reference sequence). CDR3 DNA (partial): TGTGCCTGGAGTCGGACCCCGGGGGAAAAA. It is translated as CAWSRTPGEK. The CDR3 as a whole reads CAWSRTPGEKLFF.

This clone was seen many times. Read data end 3 residues before the CDR3 end; the end is taken from the germline J gene. This chain uses TRBV30 with TRBJ2-7, with 9 bases that match TRBD1. CDR3 length: 15 amino acids. CDR1 GTSNPN and CDR2 SVGIG come from the germline V gene (reference sequence). The V gene end was trimmed by 4 bases and the J gene end by 1 base; junction bases not matched to a gene: 8. The sequenced CDR3 bases are TGTGCCTGGACCGACAGGGGGAAAGCATCCTACGAG. Amino acid sequence: CAWTDRGKASYE. The complete CDR3 sequence is CAWTDRGKASYEQYF.

Worth noting for this clone: The CDR3 end is not reached by the read, which stops 3 residues before it; the germline J gene fills it in. The chain has TRBV5-1 and TRBJ2-5; 11 positions agree with TRBD2. CDR1 SGHRS and CDR2 YFSETQ come from the germline V gene. With 0 bases clipped from V and 0 bases from J, the junction kept 1 base outside the gene matches. The CDR3 loop spans 16 amino acids. The CDR3: CASSLGLAGNQETQYF. CDR3 DNA (partial): TGCGCCAGCAGCTTGGGACTAGCGGGGAACCAAGAGACC.

This clone was detected many times. This CDR3 is CAWSSGQGTNSPLHF. The CDR3 bases that were read are TGTGCCTGGAGTTCAGGACAGGGAACTAATTCACCC. The V and J genes are TRBV30 and TRBJ1-6; 8 positions match TRBD1. The sequence runs out 3 residues before the end of the CDR3; the remainder is reconstructed from the germline J gene. CDR1 and CDR2 from the germline V gene are GTSNPN and SVGIG (reference sequence). J gave up 6 bases and V 2 bases, and 6 bases lay outside the gene matches. The CDR3 consists of 15 residues.

This clone appeared many times. The read ends 3 residues shy of where the CDR3 ends; the end is completed using the germline J gene. The J gene is TRBJ2-1, the V gene TRBV5-1, with 14 bases identical to TRBD2. The CDR3 totals 15 residues. From germline, CDR1 is SGHRS and CDR2 YFSETQ. V trimming: 6 bases; J trimming: 7 bases; junction bases outside the gene matches: 6. The CDR3 DNA, read in part, is TGCGCCAGCACGGAGACTAGCGGGGGGGTAAATGAG. This encodes CASTETSGGVNE. The complete CDR3 reads CASTETSGGVNEQFF.

In its sample, this clone was seen a few times. The CDR3 extends 3 residues past the end of the read, so its final part is completed from the germline J gene. The rearrangement uses TRBV18 and TRBJ1-1, with 11 bases matching TRBD1. Per the germline V gene, CDR1 is KGHSH and CDR2 is LQKENI. J was trimmed by 0 bases and V by 3 bases; bases with no gene match: 12. The CDR3 spans 19 residues. The CDR3 here is CASSPTVWTGGRVNTEAFF. Partial CDR3 DNA: TGTGCCAGCTCACCTACTGTCTGGACAGGGGGCCGGGTGAACACTGAA.

The table lists this clone with a few counts. With the read ending 3 residues before the CDR3 end, the germline J gene is used to fill in that end. This chain links TRBV19 with TRBJ2-1; TRBD2 aligns across 11 bases. The V gene end was trimmed by 6 bases and the J gene end by 5 bases; junction bases not matched to a gene: 15. The germline gives CDR1 LNHDA, CDR2 SQIVND (reference sequence). This CDR3 has 18 amino acids. Incomplete CDR3 DNA: TGTGCCAGTAGCTCTCTAGCGGGGGGAAAGGGGCAGAACAATGAG. Residues: CASSSLAGGKGQNNE. The whole CDR3 reads CASSSLAGGKGQNNEQFF.

This clone was seen a few times. The read halts 3 residues ahead of the CDR3 end, with the missing end drawn from the germline J gene. The rearrangement uses TRBV19 and TRBJ1-2; possibly TRBD1 for D (6 bases). The CDR3 totals 13 residues. Germline V gene data show CDR1 as LNHDA and CDR2 as SQIVND (reference sequence). The ends were cut back, 3 bases at V and 3 bases at J, with 8 bases in the middle. The part of the CDR3 DNA that was read is TGTGCCAGTAGTATCAGGGGAGACTATGGC. This encodes CASSIRGDYG. The CDR3 as a whole reads CASSIRGDYGYTF.

On this clone: With the read ending 3 residues before the CDR3 end, the germline J gene is used to fill in that end. The chain couples TRBV18 to TRBJ1-4; 10 bases fit TRBD1. Germline assignment: CDR1 KGHSH and CDR2 LQKENI. Trimming took 5 bases from V and 2 from J; bases not matched to a gene: 5. This CDR3 is 16 amino acids long. CDR3 protein: CASSKTGGRTNEKLFF. The sequenced part of the CDR3 DNA is TGTGCCAGCTCAAAGACAGGGGGCAGGACTAATGAAAAA.

This clone was seen a few times. Coverage ceases 3 residues before the CDR3 finishes, and the germline J gene fills in the end. The chain links TRBV30 to TRBJ2-3, with D maybe TRBD2 (5 bases). The germline gives CDR1 GTSNPN, CDR2 SVGIG (reference sequence). Trimming cost V 2 bases and J 1 base, with 16 bases left between them. The CDR3 consists of 16 residues. CDR3 bases read: TGTGCCTGGAGTTTCCCTGGCGGGCCTCGCACAGATACG. Translation: CAWSFPGGPRTDT. The CDR3, in full, reads CAWSFPGGPRTDTQYF.